These 28 T cell receptor beta chains originate from one sample sequenced in a study of vaccination effects on CD4 cells after COVID-19. Following 10 days of culture, CD4+ T cells were isolated. These receptors lack a known antigen. The repertoire was sequenced with immunoSEQ multiplex PCR; TCRdb's copy has only in-frame clones and lacks some. The sample has 50,000 to 75,000 clones; over 65% are singletons. The specimen was CD4+ T cells from PBMCs cultured without peptide, collected before COVID-19 vaccination. Every receptor here comes from a human donor who received a COVID-19 vaccine.

The chain is built from TRBV5-1 and TRBJ2-1, with 11 bases matching TRBD2. CDR3 length equals 17 residues. The trim removed 2 bases at V and 10 bases at J, leaving 14 bases unmatched. CDR1 SGHRS and CDR2 YFSETQ come from the germline V gene. This CDR3 is CASSLVPLSGGAEEQFF. CDR3 coding DNA: TGCGCCAGCAGCTTAGTCCCTCTTAGCGGGGGGGCAGAGGAGCAGTTCTTC.

The sample holds a few counts of this clone. This chain links TRBV30 with TRBJ1-5, with D tentatively TRBD1 (5 bases). Trimming stripped 3 bases from V and 5 bases from J, with 17 bases between. CDR3 size: 15 residues. Germline values: CDR1 GTSNPN, CDR2 SVGIG (reference sequence). The CDR3 loop is CAWRPPGRGDQPQHF. The CDR3, as DNA: TGTGCCTGGAGACCACCGGGACGGGGGGATCAGCCCCAGCATTTT.

The sample holds one count of this clone. The chain employs TRBV15 and TRBJ1-2; D gene unclear. The V end lost 2 bases, the J end lost 3 bases, and 16 bases lay between the germline ends. The V gene's germline CDR1 is LNHNV and CDR2 YYDKDF (reference sequence). The CDR3 spans 16 residues. CDR3 nucleotide sequence: TGTGCCACCAGCAGATCCACGGGTGGGAGCGACTATGGCTACACCTTC. The encoded protein is CATSRSTGGSDYGYTF.

The V gene is TRBV11-2, the J gene TRBJ1-1; 7 bases align to TRBD1. CDR3 length equals 15 residues. The germline V gene has CDR1 SGHAT and CDR2 FQNNGV. V lost 7 bases to trimming and J lost 5 bases; unmatched junction nucleotides: 13. The CDR3 protein is CASTIEAGGHTEAFF. CDR3 nucleotides: TGTGCCAGCACCATTGAGGCAGGGGGTCATACTGAAGCTTTCTTT.

The chain uses TRBV30 and TRBJ1-1; D unresolved. Germline V gene sequence: CDR1 GTSNPN, CDR2 SVGIG (reference sequence). This CDR3 spans 13 amino acids. V dropped 0 bases and J dropped 4 bases, with 9 bases sitting between them. CDR3 sequence: CAWSVKGFTEAFF. DNA for the CDR3: TGTGCCTGGAGTGTAAAGGGATTCACTGAAGCTTTCTTT.

The rearrangement uses TRBV7-3 and TRBJ2-4, with D possibly matching TRBD1 (5 bases). Germline CDR1 and CDR2: SGHTA and FQGTGA. The V gene lost 9 bases and the J gene lost 6 bases, with 15 bases spanning the gap. This CDR3 is 13 amino acids long. CDR3 in amino acids: CASATGQGNIQYF. The CDR3 DNA reads as TGTGCCAGTGCCACGGGCCAGGGAAACATTCAGTACTTC.

The V gene is TRBV27, the J gene TRBJ2-7, with 11 bases matching TRBD2. CDR1 is MNHEY, CDR2 SMNVEV, per germline (reference sequence). The CDR3 spans 15 residues. Losses at the gene ends were 3 bases for V and 2 bases for J; bases not matched to a gene: 3. The CDR3 region has the DNA TGTGCCAGCAGTTTGACTAGCGGGACTACCTACGAGCAGTACGTC. This translates into CASSLTSGTTYEQYV.

The chain carries TRBV19 and TRBJ1-1; D call uncertain. V was cut by 3 bases and J by 5 bases, with 10 bases left in between. Germline V gene sequence: CDR1 LNHDA, CDR2 SQIVND (reference sequence). This CDR3 is 13 amino acids long. CDR3 DNA: TGTGCCAGTAGTATCAGCGGAAGAACTGAAGCTTTCTTT. Residues: CASSISGRTEAFF.

The chain combines TRBV21-1 with TRBJ2-5; the D call in the table, TRBD1, was not verified against the DNA. TRBV21-1 is a pseudogene segment. This CDR3 is 15 amino acids long. CDR3 coding DNA: TGTGCCAGCAGCAAAGACGCCAGGGGGAGCGAGACCCAGTACTTC. Protein: CASSKDARGSETQYF.

The rearrangement links TRBV5-6 to TRBJ1-4; the D gene is possibly TRBD1 (5 bases). Trimming took 3 bases from V and 8 from J, leaving 20 bases between them. The CDR3 length is 16 residues. The germline gives CDR1 SGHDT, CDR2 YYEEEE. The CDR3 sequence: CASSSSLGLSAEKLFF. In DNA form, the CDR3 reads TGTGCCAGCAGCTCAAGCTTGGGACTGAGTGCCGAAAAACTGTTTTTT.

The chain employs TRBV19 and TRBJ2-1; TRBD2 is a possible D gene (7 bases). Trimming cost V 1 base and J 1 base, with 14 bases left between them. Germline V gives CDR1 LNHDA, CDR2 SQIVND (reference sequence). The CDR3 extends over 17 amino acids. The CDR3 bases are TGTGCCAGTAGTATAGCCCAGGGGCGGGGGTCCTACAATGAGCAGTTCTTC. This sequence encodes CASSIAQGRGSYNEQFF.

V and J are TRBV28 and TRBJ1-5; tentatively, D is TRBD1 (5 bases). Germline V CDR1 and CDR2: MDHEN, SYDVKM. There are 13 residues in the CDR3. The V and J ends lost 6 bases and 2 bases respectively, with 8 bases between them. CDR3 nucleotide sequence: TGTGCCAGCAGGTGGGACGGCAATCAGCCCCAGCATTTT. Translation gives CASRWDGNQPQHF.

The chain uses TRBV5-4 and TRBJ2-7, with 10 nucleotides matching TRBD1. With V trimmed by 6 bases and J by 0 bases, 12 bases remained unmatched. CDR1 and CDR2 (germline): SGHNT, YYREEE (reference sequence). CDR3 length: 17 residues. The CDR3 nucleotides read TGTGCCAGCATAATCTTTGGACAGGGGGTGTTCTCCTACGAGCAGTACGTC. Amino acid sequence: CASIIFGQGVFSYEQYV.

The V and J genes are TRBV24-1 and TRBJ2-2; weak D call: TRBD2 (6 bases). The V gene's germline CDR1 is KGHDR and CDR2 SFDVKD. The germline V and J ends were trimmed by 4 bases and 5 bases, with 16 bases remaining between them. The CDR3 is 16 residues long. Here the CDR3 reads CATSEASGGRTGELFF. The CDR3 DNA is TGTGCCACCAGTGAAGCCTCCGGGGGTCGGACCGGGGAGCTGTTTTTT.

The rearrangement uses TRBV10-2 and TRBJ2-3; D perhaps matches TRBD1 (5 bases). V was pared by 6 bases and J by 3 bases, with 13 bases between. The CDR3 extends over 14 amino acids. Germline V gene lookup returns CDR1 WSHSY and CDR2 SAAADI. This CDR3 is CASSQQVSTDTQYF. The CDR3, as DNA: TGCGCCAGCAGCCAACAGGTCTCGACAGATACGCAGTATTTT.

The CDR3 reads CASSTRGGQGWGETQYF. Here the CDR3 DNA reads TGTGCCAGCAGCACTCGAGGGGGACAGGGATGGGGAGAGACCCAGTACTTC. The chain combines TRBV9 with TRBJ2-5; TRBD1 agrees at 9 bases. Looked up from germline, CDR1 is SGDLS and CDR2 is YYNGEE. V shed 4 bases, J shed 4 bases, and the junction held 14 bases outside the gene matches. CDR3 length: 17 amino acids.

The chain uses TRBV6-6 and TRBJ1-5, with TRBD1 identical over 8 bases. Germline-derived CDR1 and CDR2 are MNHNY and SVGAGI (reference sequence). The CDR3 has 14 residues. V gave up 8 bases and J gave up 6 bases; unmatched junction bases: 9. The CDR3 loop reads CASDGQGLAQPQHF. The CDR3 DNA reads TGTGCCAGCGATGGACAGGGTTTGGCTCAGCCCCAGCATTTT.

CDR3 region: CASGKEVTHEKLFF. As DNA, the CDR3 is TGTGCCAGCGGAAAGGAGGTCACTCACGAAAAACTGTTTTTT. The gene calls are TRBV6-5 and TRBJ1-4; no clear D. Germline lookup yields CDR1 MNHEY and CDR2 SVGAGI. Trimming took off 8 bases at V and 8 bases at J, with 18 bases between the two ends. The CDR3 has 14 residues.

The chain employs TRBV10-3 and TRBJ1-2, with a possible D match to TRBD1 (6 bases). CDR1 and CDR2 from the germline V gene are ENHRY and SYGVKD. The CDR3 totals 17 residues. Trimming cost V 4 bases and J 3 bases, with 21 bases left between them. The CDR3 loop reads CAISVIGGRRDDYGYTF. The DNA of the CDR3 is TGTGCCATCAGTGTAATTGGGGGGCGTCGGGATGACTATGGCTACACCTTC.

CDR3 sequence (DNA): TGCGCCAGCAGCGTCGGACAGGGCTATGGCTACACCTTC. Protein: CASSVGQGYGYTF. The V gene is TRBV5-1, the J gene TRBJ1-2, with 8 bases identical to TRBD1. Per the germline V gene, CDR1 is SGHRS and CDR2 is YFSETQ. The CDR3 covers 13 residues. With 4 bases clipped from V and 4 bases from J, the junction kept 3 bases outside the gene matches.

Concerning this clone: At one of its ends the junction is not consistent with the germline gene, which may arise from a read error. CDR3 loop: CASSYSGGWGYDF. As DNA, the CDR3 is TGTGCCAGCAGTTACTCGGGGGGGTGGGGTTACGACTTC. The chain carries TRBV6-6 and TRBJ2-5, with TRBD2 matching over 7 bases. Germline-derived CDR1 and CDR2 are MNHNY and SVGAGI (reference sequence). The CDR3 has 13 amino acids.

The rearrangement joins TRBV7-9 to TRBJ1-2; D might be TRBD1 (5 bases). The CDR3 consists of 14 residues. With 7 bases removed from V and 1 base from J, the gap between germline ends came to 13 bases. In germline, CDR1 is SEHNR, CDR2 FQNEAQ (reference sequence). The CDR3 DNA reads as TGTGCCAGCACTTGGGGACTTGGTAACTATGGCTACACCTTC. The encoded protein is CASTWGLGNYGYTF.

The rearrangement uses TRBV5-1 and TRBJ2-2; no clear D. The V end lost 4 bases, the J end lost 4 bases, and 14 bases lay between the germline ends. Per the germline V gene, CDR1 is SGHRS and CDR2 is YFSETQ. The CDR3 covers 15 residues. In DNA, the CDR3 is TGCGCCAGCAGCGTATCGGACCGAGCCACCGGGGAGCTGTTTTTT. Translated: CASSVSDRATGELFF.

J is TRBJ1-5 and V is TRBV19; maybe TRBD1 (5 bases). Trimming removed 1 base from V and 4 bases from J, with 11 bases in between. Germline values: CDR1 LNHDA, CDR2 SQIVND (reference sequence). The CDR3 is 15 amino acids. CDR3 amino acids: CASSIAGGGNQPQHF. The CDR3 DNA reads TGTGCCAGTAGTATAGCGGGGGGTGGAAATCAGCCCCAGCATTTT. Complete variable domain (other parts from reference TRBV19 and TRBJ1-5): DGGITQSPKYLFRKEGQNVTLSCEQNLNHDAMYWYRQDPGQGLRLIYYSQIVNDFQKGDIAEGYSVSREKKESFPLTVTSAQKNPTAFYLCASSIAGGGNQPQHFGDGTRLSIL.

The chain has TRBV28 and TRBJ1-4; no definite D call. V gave up 1 base and J gave up 7 bases, with 4 bases separating them. Germline values: CDR1 MDHEN, CDR2 SYDVKM. The CDR3 contains 12 residues. The CDR3: CASSLLGEKLFF. The CDR3 DNA sequence: TGTGCCAGCAGTTTATTGGGTGAAAAACTGTTTTTT.

The V gene is TRBV9, the J gene TRBJ2-1; the match to TRBD1 covers 9 bases. Germline values: CDR1 SGDLS, CDR2 YYNGEE. The CDR3 runs to 14 residues. After removal of 5 bases from V and 7 bases from J, the junction contained 7 bases not matched to a gene. The DNA for the CDR3 is TGTGCCAGCAGGGCGGGACAGGGACAAAATGAGCAGTTCTTC. Its translation: CASRAGQGQNEQFF.

V usage is TRBV6-5 and J usage is TRBJ1-3; D ambiguous. From germline, CDR1 is MNHEY and CDR2 SVGAGI. Trimming pared 0 bases from V and 0 bases from J, leaving 9 bases between. This CDR3 spans 16 amino acids. The CDR3 loop is CASSYSLSHSGNTIYF. In DNA, the CDR3 is TGTGCCAGCAGTTACTCGCTAAGCCACTCTGGAAACACCATATATTTT.

The V gene is TRBV5-1, the J gene TRBJ1-1; D unresolved. The CDR3 extends over 15 amino acids. The germline gives CDR1 SGHRS, CDR2 YFSETQ. V was cut by 0 bases and J by 0 bases, with 9 bases left in between. DNA of the CDR3: TGCGCCAGCAGCTTGGGGGTACTCTTGAACACTGAAGCTTTCTTT. Amino acids: CASSLGVLLNTEAFF.